This is a list of T cell receptor beta chains from one sample in a study of spatial heterogeneity in lung cancer. TCRdb independently ran MiXCR on the 5' RACE reads; one entry per CDR3 protein. This table has some 100,000 distinct CDR3 sequences, 3.5% to 5% appearing once. The material sequenced was lung tumor tissue, taken at surgery. Receptor source: a male donor with early-stage non-small cell lung cancer. Both conserved end residues are part of each CDR3. The D gene is left open where the match is weak. The listing skips clone size in some rows; elsewhere it reads once, few, many or a size class.

TRBJ1-5 many TRBD1 TRBV6-6 TGTGCCAGCAAGGACCGGGACAGGGCTGTTCGTCTCGGTCAGCCCCAGCATTTT CASKDRDRAVRLGQPQHF
TRBJ2-5 many NA TRBV3-1 TGTGCCAGCAGCCAAGATCGGAGTAGCGGCCAAGAGACCCAGTACTTC CASSQDRSSGQETQYF
TRBJ2-7 many TRBD2 TRBV2 TGTGCCAGCAAACCAAGCGGGAGTCGGTACGAGCAGTACTTC CASKPSGSRYEQYF
TRBJ2-1 NA NA TRBV6-5 TGTGCCAGCAGTCTTTACACCGGGACCGACGATGAGCAGTTCTTC CASSLYTGTDDEQFF
TRBJ2-3 NA TRBD2 TRBV5-1 TGCGCCAGCAGCTCGCCATCCCTAGCGGGAGGGACAGATACGCAGTATTTT CASSSPSLAGGTDTQYF
TRBJ2-1 many TRBD2 TRBV25-1 TGTGCCAGCAGTGATTTTAGCGGGAGTGGTTACAATGAGCAGTTCTTC CASSDFSGSGYNEQFF
TRBJ1-5 many NA TRBV19 TGTGCCAGTAGTTTCCCCGGGGAAAATCAGCCCCAGCATTTT CASSFPGENQPQHF
TRBJ2-6 many NA TRBV7-9 TGTGCCAGCCAGAGCTCTGGGGCCAACGTCCTGACTTTC CASQSSGANVLTF
TRBJ1-5 many NA TRBV4-1 TGCGCCAGCAGCCAAAAGGCGTCCCTATCTGTGGAGCCCCAGCATTTT CASSQKASLSVEPQHF
TRBJ2-2 few NA TRBV18 TGTGCCAGCCAAGAACGGGGATTCAACACCGGGGAGCTGTTTTTT CASQERGFNTGELFF
TRBJ2-2 NA NA TRBV7-9 TGTGCCAGCAGCTTTTCCCCCAAAGACCCGAACACCGGGGAGCTGTTTTTT CASSFSPKDPNTGELFF
TRBJ2-1 few TRBD2 TRBV4-1 TGCGCCAGCAGCCAAGCGGGAGGGGTTGTCCGGCACAATGAGCAGTTCTTC CASSQAGGVVRHNEQFF
TRBJ2-5 few NA TRBV2 TGTGCCAGTATACTCGATTCGGGGGAAGAGACCCAGTACTTC CASILDSGEETQYF
TRBJ2-3 many TRBD2 TRBV6-2/TRBV6-3 TGTGCCAGCAGTTATACTAGCGGGAGGGTCGTAGATACGCAGTATTTT CASSYTSGRVVDTQYF
TRBJ2-7 many TRBD1 TRBV11-1 TGTGCCAGCAGCCCCACCCCAGGGGGCTTTGAGCAGTACTTC CASSPTPGGFEQYF
TRBJ2-7 few NA TRBV12-3/TRBV12-4 TGTGCCAGCTATTCCTGGGCAGGTAGCTCCTACGAGCAGTACTTC CASYSWAGSSYEQYF
TRBJ1-5 many TRBD1 TRBV4-1 TGCGCCAGCAGCCAAGTGGGACAGGTTGGCCAGCCCCAGCATTTT CASSQVGQVGQPQHF
TRBJ2-5 many NA TRBV10-2 TGCGCCAGTTCGGGATTTCAAGAGACCCAGTACTTC CASSGFQETQYF
TRBJ2-6 many NA TRBV5-1 TGCGCCAGCAGCGCCGACTCCTCTGGGGCCAACGTCCTGACTTTC CASSADSSGANVLTF
TRBJ1-1 few NA TRBV5-5 TGTGCCAGCAGCCCCAGACAGTTATTGACTGAAGCTTTCTTT CASSPRQLLTEAFF
TRBJ1-1 many TRBD1 TRBV28 TGTGCCAGCGGGACAGGGGGCTCGGACACTGAAGCTTTCTTT CASGTGGSDTEAFF
TRBJ2-5 many NA TRBV5-4 TGTGCCAGCAGCTTGCAAGGAATTGCACAAGAGACCCAGTACTTC CASSLQGIAQETQYF
TRBJ2-5 many NA TRBV9 TGTGCCAGCAGCTTCAGTCAGGGCCAAGAGACCCAGTACTTC CASSFSQGQETQYF
TRBJ2-1 many NA TRBV12-3/TRBV12-4 TGTGCCAGCAGCTCCGACACTTCTAAGGGGAATGAGCAGTTCTTC CASSSDTSKGNEQFF
TRBJ2-7 many NA TRBV28 TGTGCCAGCAGTTTCCGACTGGCACCCTACGAGCAGTACTTC CASSFRLAPYEQYF
TRBJ2-7 many NA TRBV9 TGTGCCAGCAGCGCCCAGGAGTGGGGACCCTACGAGCAGTACTTC CASSAQEWGPYEQYF
TRBJ2-7 few TRBD2 TRBV5-1 TGCGCCAGCAGCCCGCTCCCCCACCGCGGGAGCGATGAGGACGAGCAGTACTTC CASSPLPHRGSDEDEQYF
TRBJ2-3 many NA TRBV11-2 TGTGCCAGCAGCGGGGAGATTACGCAGTATTTT CASSGEITQYF
TRBJ1-2 many TRBD1 TRBV12-3/TRBV12-4 TGTGCCAGCAGTGCGACAGGGAACTATGGCTACACCTTC CASSATGNYGYTF
TRBJ2-6 few NA TRBV9 TGTGCCAGCAGCGTATCCAGGTCTGGGGCCAACGTCCTGACTTTC CASSVSRSGANVLTF
TRBJ2-2 many NA TRBV3-1 TGTGCCAGCAGCCAAGTGGTGAGCGGGGAGCTGTTTTTT CASSQVVSGELFF
TRBJ2-7 many NA TRBV27 TGTGCCAGCAGTTTCTCTTCGGGGTTAACCTACGAGCAGTACTTC CASSFSSGLTYEQYF
TRBJ1-2 many NA TRBV7-9 TGTGCCAGCAGCTTGCCGAGCAGTAACTATGGCTACACCTTC CASSLPSSNYGYTF
TRBJ2-7 few TRBD1 TRBV7-2 TGTGCCAGCAGCTTAGCTTTTTATGTCGCGGGACAGGGTGTCTCCTACGAGCAGTACTTC CASSLAFYVAGQGVSYEQYF